One and the same sample provided the 23 T cell receptor beta chains below, sequenced in a study of shared clonotypes between healthy human individuals. TCRdb's copy holds only in-frame clones and misses some; the assay was immunoSEQ multiplex PCR. Of millions of clones in the sample, approximately 94% were seen once. The sample comprised naive CD4+ T cells sorted from blood. Documented subset: CD45RA+ positively selected. The source is a man aged 18-30 years in good health.

The V gene is TRBV5-6, the J gene TRBJ2-5; D not resolved. This CDR3 is 15 amino acids long. The ends were cut back, 0 bases at V and 4 bases at J, with 13 bases in the middle. The germline V gene has CDR1 SGHDT and CDR2 YYEEEE. This CDR3 is CASSLVGRIGETQYF. As DNA, the CDR3 is TGTGCCAGCAGCTTGGTCGGACGGATTGGAGAGACCCAGTACTTC.

The V gene is TRBV18, the J gene TRBJ1-1; no clear D. V shed 6 bases and J shed 1 base, with 18 bases lying between them. The CDR3 runs to 16 residues. The germline CDR1 and CDR2 sequences are KGHSH and LQKENI. CDR3 bases: TGTGCCAGCTCCCGGACTGCCTACGATACGAACACTGAAGCTTTCTTT. This codes for CASSRTAYDTNTEAFF.

The chain combines TRBV7-9 with TRBJ2-3; D possibly corresponds to TRBD1 (6 bases). Germline CDR1 is SEHNR and CDR2 is FQNEAQ (reference sequence). V was shortened by 3 bases and J by 8 bases, with 18 bases between the two germline ends. The CDR3 has 15 amino acids. The CDR3 DNA reads TGTGCCAGCAGCTTGATACCTGAAGGACAGCGTACGCAGTATTTT. As protein: CASSLIPEGQRTQYF.

Comments on this clone: The sample carries other DNA sequences with the same CDR3. This rearrangement joins TRBV6-1 to TRBJ2-3, with 12 bases that match TRBD2. In germline, CDR1 is MNHNS, CDR2 SASEGT. With V trimmed by 6 bases and J by 4 bases, 5 bases remained unmatched. The CDR3 is 15 amino acids. CDR3 sequence reads: CASRPLAGGPDTQYF. CDR3 bases: TGTGCCAGCAGGCCGCTAGCGGGAGGGCCAGATACGCAGTATTTT.

This clone was counted only a few times. The V and J genes are TRBV6-5 and TRBJ1-6; 8 bases align to TRBD1. J lost 6 bases, V lost 6 bases, and 1 base had no gene match. The CDR3 extends over 13 amino acids. The germline CDR1 and CDR2 sequences are MNHEY and SVGAGI. The CDR3 here is CASRDRANSPLHF. DNA of the CDR3: TGTGCCAGCAGGGACAGGGCTAATTCACCCCTCCACTTT.

This rearrangement joins TRBV6-5 to TRBJ2-7; 10 bases match TRBD1. There are 15 residues in the CDR3. The V gene end was trimmed by 6 bases and the J gene end by 2 bases; junction bases not matched to a gene: 7. Germline assignment: CDR1 MNHEY and CDR2 SVGAGI. The CDR3 coding sequence is TGTGCCAGCAGCTTTGGACAGGGGGTTACCTACGAGCAGTACTTC. This codes for CASSFGQGVTYEQYF.

A remark on this clone: At the DNA level, this CDR3 is encoded by other sequences in the same sample as well. This sequence joins TRBV6-5 and TRBJ2-6; D may be TRBD1 or TRBD2 (5 bases each). This CDR3 is built from 15 residues. V was cut by 2 bases and J by 4 bases, with 9 bases left in between. Germline V gives CDR1 MNHEY, CDR2 SVGAGI. The CDR3: CASSYRGAGANVLTF. CDR3 nucleotides: TGTGCCAGCAGTTACAGAGGGGCCGGGGCCAACGTCCTGACTTTC.

V is TRBV11-2 and J is TRBJ1-4; maybe TRBD1 (5 bases). CDR1 is SGHAT and CDR2 is FQNNGV in the germline V gene. V lost 1 base, J lost 6 bases, and 15 bases lay in between. The CDR3 runs 16 residues. As DNA, the CDR3 is TGTGCCAGCAGCTTAGCGCAAACTCCCAGGGATGAAAAACTGTTTTTT. The encoded protein is CASSLAQTPRDEKLFF.

V usage is TRBV5-6 and J usage is TRBJ2-7, with D hard to call. The CDR3 contains 15 residues. V dropped 0 bases and J dropped 5 bases, with 15 bases sitting between them. CDR1 and CDR2 from the germline V gene are SGHDT and YYEEEE. The CDR3 nucleotides read TGTGCCAGCAGCTTGGGCAGGACGGCAGGACACGAGCAGTACTTC. This translates into CASSLGRTAGHEQYF. The full variable domain, completed using reference TRBV5-6 and TRBJ2-7, is DAGVTQSPTHLIKTRGQQVTLRCSPKSGHDTVSWYQQALGQGPQFIFQYYEEEERQRGNFPDRFSGHQFPNYSSELNVNALLLGDSALYLCASSLGRTAGHEQYFGPGTRLTVT.

The chain carries TRBV6-6 and TRBJ2-5; tentatively, D is TRBD2 (7 bases). Germline CDR1 reads MNHNY; CDR2 reads SVGAGI (reference sequence). The CDR3 is made up of 15 amino acids. Trimming left V 7 bases short and J 5 bases short, with 20 bases between. CDR3 sequence: CASKGGRGGAETQYF. The CDR3 bases are TGTGCCAGCAAGGGGGGGCGCGGAGGAGCGGAGACCCAGTACTTC.

V is TRBV27 and J is TRBJ2-5; D might be TRBD2 (6 bases). The closer fit of TRBJ2-7 to the DNA end suggests the J call may be wrong. Germline V gives CDR1 MNHEY, CDR2 SMNVEV (reference sequence). CDR3 length: 12 amino acids. CDR3 in amino acids: CASRAGPYEQYF. CDR3 bases: TGTGCCAGCAGAGCGGGCCCCTACGAGCAGTACTTC.

This clone was seen just once. The identical CDR3 is also encoded by other nucleotide sequences in the sample. The chain recombines TRBV5-1 with TRBJ2-5, with TRBD1 identical over 8 bases. The CDR3 sequence is 15 residues long. V lost 1 base, J lost 4 bases, and 6 bases stayed unmatched. In germline, CDR1 is SGHRS, CDR2 YFSETQ. CDR3 loop: CASSLRQGAGETQYF. The CDR3 DNA sequence: TGCGCCAGCAGCTTGCGTCAGGGGGCGGGAGAGACCCAGTACTTC. The full variable domain, its missing parts supplied by reference TRBV5-1 and TRBJ2-5, is KAGVTQTPRYLIKTRGQQVTLSCSPISGHRSVSWYQQTPGQGLQFLFEYFSETQRNKGNFPGRFSGRQFSNSRSEMNVSTLELGDSALYLCASSLRQGAGETQYFGPGTRLLVL.

The chain couples TRBV10-3 to TRBJ2-7; D is possibly TRBD1 (6 bases). CDR3 length equals 13 residues. With 6 bases removed from V and 5 bases from J, the gap between germline ends came to 14 bases. In germline, CDR1 is ENHRY, CDR2 SYGVKD. CDR3 nucleotides: TGTGCCATCAGCTTGGGACACGTCGACGAGCAGTACTTC. It yields the protein CAISLGHVDEQYF.

The chain is built from TRBV6-1 and TRBJ2-1; 7 bases agree with TRBD2. The CDR3 contains 13 residues. Germline loops: CDR1 MNHNS, CDR2 SASEGT. V trimming: 7 bases; J trimming: 5 bases; junction bases outside the gene matches: 5. The CDR3 DNA sequence: TGTGCCAGCACAAGCGGGATGGACAATGAGCAGTTCTTC. Residues: CASTSGMDNEQFF.

The rearrangement links TRBV7-2 to TRBJ2-7, with TRBD1 matching over 7 bases. Germline V gene lookup returns CDR1 SGHTA and CDR2 FQGNSA. V lost 4 bases, J lost 2 bases, and 2 bases stayed unmatched. The CDR3 consists of 13 residues. CDR3 DNA sequence: TGTGCCAGCAGCTACGGACAGGCCTACGAGCAGTACTTC. Translated, it gives CASSYGQAYEQYF. Full variable domain (outside the CDR3, taken from reference TRBV7-2 and TRBJ2-7): GAGVSQSPSNKVTEKGKDVELRCDPISGHTALYWYRQSLGQGLEFLIYFQGNSAPDKSGLPSDRFSAERTGGSVSTLTIQRTQQEDSAVYLCASSYGQAYEQYFGPGTRLTVT.

About this clone itself: Other DNA sequences in the sample encode the same CDR3. The V gene is TRBV10-3, the J gene TRBJ2-1; 13 positions match TRBD2. The trim removed 4 bases at V and 2 bases at J, leaving 2 bases unmatched. The CDR3 has 16 amino acids. Germline V CDR1 and CDR2: ENHRY, SYGVKD. The CDR3 nucleotides are TGTGCCATCAGTGGAACTAGCGGGGGGGCCTACAATGAGCAGTTCTTC. It specifies CAISGTSGGAYNEQFF.

The rearrangement uses TRBV7-2 and TRBJ1-1; maybe TRBD1 (5 bases). Germline-derived CDR1 and CDR2 are SGHTA and FQGNSA. V was pared by 4 bases and J by 11 bases, with 11 bases between. The CDR3 is 11 residues long. The CDR3 nucleotides read TGTGCCAGCAGCTATTACAGGTGGGCTTTCTTT. This codes for CASSYYRWAFF.

The chain has TRBV7-2 and TRBJ2-5; 9 bases are a match to TRBD2. CDR3 length: 15 amino acids. Trimming removed 2 bases from V and 8 bases from J; junction bases left unmatched: 9. The germline gives CDR1 SGHTA, CDR2 FQGNSA. The CDR3 sequence is CASSLNPSGTGTQYF. As DNA, the CDR3 is TGTGCCAGCAGCTTAAACCCTAGCGGGACTGGAACCCAGTACTTC.

The chain carries TRBV7-2 and TRBJ1-2; 7 positions agree with TRBD1. Germline CDR1 reads SGHTA; CDR2 reads FQGNSA. V trimming: 2 bases; J trimming: 10 bases; junction bases outside the gene matches: 4. There are 12 residues in the CDR3. CDR3 amino acids: CASSLNRGPYTF. The CDR3 nucleotides read TGTGCCAGCAGCTTAAATAGGGGGCCCTACACCTTC.

The chain is built from TRBV5-1 and TRBJ2-7; D not resolved. This CDR3 comprises 14 residues. Germline CDR1 is SGHRS and CDR2 is YFSETQ. Deletions cut 4 bases from V and 3 bases from J, with 14 bases between. DNA for the CDR3: TGCGCCAGCAGCCCCGATGGGGATAGCTACGAGCAGTACTTC. Protein: CASSPDGDSYEQYF.

The chain combines TRBV5-4 with TRBJ2-3; D is uncertain. Germline-derived CDR1 and CDR2 are SGHNT and YYREEE (reference sequence). This CDR3 spans 12 amino acids. V was trimmed by 7 bases and J by 0 bases, leaving 6 bases between them. CDR3 bases: TGTGCCAGCCGCGTAAGCACAGATACGCAGTATTTT. It is translated as CASRVSTDTQYF.

This clone was recorded once. This rearrangement joins TRBV5-1 to TRBJ1-2, with a tentative D call TRBD1 (6 bases). Trimming took off 4 bases at V and 5 bases at J, with 15 bases between the two ends. Per the germline V gene, CDR1 is SGHRS and CDR2 is YFSETQ. This CDR3 has 14 amino acids. CDR3 bases: TGCGCCAGCAGCACACAGGGTGGAGAATATGGCTACACCTTC. Protein sequence: CASSTQGGEYGYTF.

The chain has TRBV27 and TRBJ2-5; 8 nucleotides align to TRBD1. The ends lost 3 bases at V and 0 bases at J; junction bases unmatched: 6. CDR1 MNHEY and CDR2 SMNVEV come from the germline V gene (reference sequence). The CDR3 consists of 16 residues. This CDR3 is CASSFSGDRYQETQYF. In DNA, the CDR3 is TGTGCCAGCAGTTTTTCAGGGGACAGGTACCAAGAGACCCAGTACTTC.